Listed below are T cell receptor beta chains from one sample, sequenced in a study of brain T cells in children with intractable seizures. Data came from immunoSEQ multiplex PCR; TCRdb stores just in-frame clones and leaves some out. The sample has 300,000 to 400,000 clones; about 94% are singletons. Material: peripheral blood, obtained approximately 5 months after surgery. All receptors derive from a boy under two years old with tuberous sclerosis and intractable seizures. Both conserved end residues are part of each CDR3. A D gene is named only where the DNA matches it firmly. Clone size is given for some rows only: seen once, a few or many times, or a class if the clone is expanded.

-	-	13	TRBV5-6	TRBJ1-2	TGTGCCAGCCAGCTTAAGGGGGGGAGTGGCTACACCTTC	CASQLKGGSGYTF
-	TRBD1	14	TRBV27	TRBJ1-5	TGTGCCAGCAGTTTAGCAGGGGGCGTTCAGCCCCAGCATTTT	CASSLAGGVQPQHF
-	TRBD2	14	TRBV5-1	TRBJ2-5	TGCGCCAGCAGCTTGGGTCTTAGCGGGGAGACCCAGTACTTC	CASSLGLSGETQYF
-	-	14	TRBV21-1	TRBJ2-7	TGTGCCAGCAGCAAAGGGTCAGGGAACTACGAGCAGTACTTC	CASSKGSGNYEQYF
-	TRBD1	13	TRBV29-1	TRBJ1-2	TGCAGCGTTGAAGAGACAGGGGACTATGGCTACACCTTC	CSVEETGDYGYTF
-	TRBD2	15	TRBV13	TRBJ2-7	TGTGCCAGCGGCCGCTGGGCGGGAGGGGTCGACGAGCAGTACTTC	CASGRWAGGVDEQYF
few	-	11	TRBV25-1	TRBJ1-1	TGTGCCAGCACTGAGCGGGGGGTAGCTTTCTTT	CASTERGVAFF
-	-	15	TRBV5-6	TRBJ1-1	TGTGCCAGCAGCTTGCTCTCTCTCCGGAACACTGAAGCTTTCTTT	CASSLLSLRNTEAFF
-	-	16	TRBV12-5	TRBJ2-3	TGTGCTAGTGGTTTGGTAACATCGCAGGACACAGATACGCAGTATTTT	CASGLVTSQDTDTQYF
-	-	13	TRBV30	TRBJ1-3	TGTGCCTGGAGCGGGGGAGACGGAAACACCATATATTTT	CAWSGGDGNTIYF
-	TRBD2	14	TRBV24-1	TRBJ2-7	TGTGCCACCAGTACAAGCGGGAGATCCCAAGAGCAGTACTTC	CATSTSGRSQEQYF
-	-	13	TRBV4-2	TRBJ1-3	TGTGCCAGCAGCCAAGATCTAGTAAACACCATATATTTT	CASSQDLVNTIYF
-	-	15	TRBV6-2/TRBV6-3	TRBJ1-2	TGTGCCAGCAGTAGGCCCAGAGGAGCAAGCTATGGCTACACCTTC	CASSRPRGASYGYTF
-	TRBD1	15	TRBV19	TRBJ1-4	TGTGCCAGTAGTATCGACAGGGGAGGAGGAGAAAAACTGTTTTTT	CASSIDRGGGEKLFF
-	-	15	TRBV4-1	TRBJ1-2	TGCGCCAGCAGAAAACCCGGGGGGCAGGACTATGGCTACACCTTC	CASRKPGGQDYGYTF
-	-	14	TRBV4-1	TRBJ1-2	TGCGCCAGCAGCCAAGATTTGGGCTTCTATGGCTACACCTTC	CASSQDLGFYGYTF
-	-	15	TRBV5-6	TRBJ2-3	TGTGCCAGCAGCTTGGTTCGGACTAGCACAGATACGCAGTATTTT	CASSLVRTSTDTQYF
-	-	11	TRBV11-2	TRBJ2-1	TGTGCCAGCAGCTCATCCCATGAGCAGTTCTTC	CASSSSHEQFF
-	TRBD1	15	TRBV19	TRBJ1-1	TGTGCCAGTAGTATTCCCACAGGGGATAGCACTGAAGCTTTCTTT	CASSIPTGDSTEAFF
-	-	15	TRBV30	TRBJ2-1	TGTGCCTGGAGTGTAAGGGCAGGGTGGTACAATGAGCAGTTCTTC	CAWSVRAGWYNEQFF
-	-	15	TRBV7-9	TRBJ2-7	TGTGCCAGCAGCGCAAAGGGCCAGCCCATCTACGAGCAGTACTTC	CASSAKGQPIYEQYF
once	-	12	TRBV12-3/TRBV12-4	TRBJ2-3	TGTGCCAGCAGTTCGATGACAGATACGCAGTATTTT	CASSSMTDTQYF
-	TRBD1	15	TRBV2	TRBJ1-1	TGTGCCAGATCCAACACACAGGGGCCATACGCTGAAGCTTTTTTT	CARSNTQGPYAEAFF
-	TRBD1	16	TRBV4-1	TRBJ2-1	TGCGCCAGCAGCCCACAAACCACCGGGACAGGGTACGAGCAGTTCTTC	CASSPQTTGTGYEQFF
-	-	15	TRBV7-8	TRBJ1-4	TGTGCCAGCAGCTTAGGAGGGGCGCGGGTTGAAAAACTGTTTTTT	CASSLGGARVEKLFF
-	-	16	TRBV6-1	TRBJ1-1	TGTGCCAGCAGTGGTACCAACACCCCGACGAACACTGAAGCTTTCTTT	CASSGTNTPTNTEAFF
-	-	13	TRBV13	TRBJ2-1	TGTGCCAGCAGCCCCGGGACTCTAGATGAGCAGTTCTTC	CASSPGTLDEQFF
-	TRBD2	14	TRBV6-5	TRBJ2-7	TGTGCCAGCAGTTACTTGCGGGAGGGCTACGAGCAGTACTTC	CASSYLREGYEQYF
-	-	14	TRBV7-7	TRBJ2-2	TGTGCTAGCAGCACCCGGACAGACACCGGGGAGCTGTTTTTT	CASSTRTDTGELFF
-	-	16	TRBV29-1	TRBJ1-1	TGCAGCGTTGAGGGGGGTACGTCATCCCGCAGCGCTGAAGCTTTCTTT	CSVEGGTSSRSAEAFF
-	-	16	TRBV3-1/TRBV3-2	TRBJ1-6	TGTGCCAGCAGCCAAGTTTTACCAGGGAATAATTCACCCCTCCACTTT	CASSQVLPGNNSPLHF
-	-	17	TRBV7-9	TRBJ2-1	TGTGCCAGCAGCTCGAGAAAGGGGCCGGTAGGGAGCGATGAGCAGTTCTTC	CASSSRKGPVGSDEQFF
-	-	12	TRBV12-3/TRBV12-4	TRBJ1-2	TGTGCCAGCAGTTTTGGGGGCTATGGCTACACCTTC	CASSFGGYGYTF
-	-	17	TRBV4-1	TRBJ1-2	TGCGCCAGCAGCCAAGATCTTAGGGATCCATCCGTCTATGGCTACACCTTC	CASSQDLRDPSVYGYTF
-	TRBD1	13	TRBV7-9	TRBJ1-2	TGTGCCAGCACCACAGGGGCCGGGAGTGGCTACACCTTC	CASTTGAGSGYTF
-	-	15	TRBV2	TRBJ1-1	TGTGCCAGCAGAGAATACACAGGAAGGAAAACTGAAGCTTTCTTT	CASREYTGRKTEAFF
-	-	11	TRBV25-1	TRBJ2-7	TGTGCCAGCAGTGGCCGTTACGAGCAGTACTTC	CASSGRYEQYF
-	TRBD1	16	TRBV11-2	TRBJ2-5	TGTGCCAGCAGCTCGCGCTGGGACAGGCCTCAAGAGACCCAGTACTTC	CASSSRWDRPQETQYF
-	-	15	TRBV19	TRBJ2-3	TGTGCCAGCCGCCCCCGACAGGGAGGAACAGATACGCAGTATTTT	CASRPRQGGTDTQYF
-	-	16	TRBV3-1/TRBV3-2	TRBJ1-2	TGTGCCAGCAGCCAAGATAGTAACAGACTTCACTATGGCTACACCTTC	CASSQDSNRLHYGYTF
-	TRBD2	16	TRBV9	TRBJ2-3	TGTGCCAGCAGCCGACTAGCGGGGACTAGCACAGATACGCAGTATTTT	CASSRLAGTSTDTQYF
-	-	14	TRBV9	TRBJ2-3	TGTGCCAGCAGTTCGGACATCCCCACAGATACGCAGTATTTT	CASSSDIPTDTQYF
-	TRBD1	15	TRBV4-1	TRBJ2-1	TGCGCCAGCAGCCATCGGGACAGGGTTTTAGATGAGCAGTTCTTC	CASSHRDRVLDEQFF
-	TRBD2	17	TRBV18	TRBJ2-3	TGTGCCAGCTCACCACGGACTAGCGGGGCCCGCACAGATACGCAGTATTTT	CASSPRTSGARTDTQYF
-	-	13	TRBV29-1	TRBJ2-7	TGCAGCGTCGAGGCAGGGAGCTCCTACGAGCAGTACTTC	CSVEAGSSYEQYF
once	-	12	TRBV19	TRBJ1-1	TGTGCCAGTAGTCCCGGGGGAACTGAAGCTTTCTTT	CASSPGGTEAFF
-	-	12	TRBV27	TRBJ2-7	TGTGCCAGCAGCGGGCGTGGCTACGAGCAGTACTTC	CASSGRGYEQYF
once	-	15	TRBV2	TRBJ2-6	TGTGCCAGCTCCCAGGGGACTTCTGGGGCCAACGTCCTGACTTTC	CASSQGTSGANVLTF